The source of this T cell receptor beta chain is a study of breast tumors, draining lymph nodes, adjacent tissues. From the multiplex PCR reads, TCRdb called clonotypes with MiXCR, one entry per CDR3 protein. This table holds 140,000 to 150,000 distinct CDR3 sequences, 32% found once. Trimming removed 5 bases from V and 5 bases from J; junction bases left unmatched: 4. The CDR3 extends over 15 amino acids. The table lists this clonotype with many counts. The lymph nodes were axillary draining lymph nodes from breast cancer patients. The receptor's source is a female donor with breast cancer. Some clones in this sample may be carry-over from other donors' samples. The chain is built from TRBV12-3 or TRBV12-4 and TRBJ2-2; 11 positions agree with TRBD1. Sequenced sample: axillary lymph node tissue. CDR3 DNA sequence: TGTGCCAGCAGTCGGACAGGGGGCGGGACCGGGGAGCTGTTTTTT. Its protein product is CASSRTGGGTGELFF.